This record looks at one TCR beta chain sequence and its context. Only one count was recorded for this clone. Its antigen is currently not known. Per-base qualities were not stored, and no clone one base away is much larger. CDR1 SGHNT and CDR2 YYREEE are derived from the germline V gene (reference sequence). Measured from the cysteine to the phenylalanine, the CDR3 is 14 residues long. CDR3 DNA is the only sequence kept; it has 42 bases, read in frame from the first base. Trimming at the junction amounts to 4 bases on V and 1 base on J, and the germline ends lie 11 bases apart. Library creation used the immunoSEQ multiplex PCR assay. A mixture of 60 forward primers for TCR Vbeta segments and 13 reverse primers for TCR Jbeta segments was used in the multiplex PCR. The CDR3 region of rearranged TCR beta genes was amplified from genomic DNA with a multiplex PCR assay. Amplified TCR beta libraries were sequenced as 87-base-pair reads on the Illumina HiSeq System. As for the authors' bioinformatics: A later analysis counted about 80 million unique TCR beta chains across the 666 repertoires, and some 11 million of these chains were shared by at least two donors. A nearest-neighbor algorithm error-corrected the raw reads and collapsed the reads into unique sequences, merging closely related sequences to remove PCR and sequencing errors. To assign V, D and J gene segments, CDR3 sequences were aligned to IMGT reference sequences. For a sequence to be retained, a match of at least six nucleotides to both a V gene segment and a J gene segment was required. Rearrangements were called productive when the CDR3 lacked stop codons and stayed in frame with V and J; all others were non-productive. Following IMGT convention, CDR3 was defined as the stretch from the second conserved V-encoded cysteine to the conserved J-encoded phenylalanine. The earlier analysis of about 500 of the donors excluded sequences that lacked an unambiguous match to a single V gene segment. In an earlier analysis of some 590 of the donors, V segments were called functional above 56.7% productive rearrangements and were called segregating when the between-donor standard deviation exceeded 5%. A statistical classification framework was built to diagnose cytomegalovirus status from the catalog of TCR beta chain sequences. A later analysis assigned V and J genes by comparing TCR nucleotide sequences with IMGT/GENE-DB human TR gene sequences. In a later analysis, CDR3 sequences and most-parsimonious VDJ recombination scenarios were assigned using the TCRdist pipeline. A later analysis defined each TCR beta chain by its CDR3 amino acid sequence plus V-gene family, and excluded reads lacking a unique V-gene family. A later analysis removed roughly 590 highly shared, low-generation-probability nucleotide sequences to deal with suspected cross-contamination and a sequencing artifact. For each public chain, a later analysis derived a clonal expansion index from normalized ranks of inferred template counts within each repertoire. A later analysis computed generation probabilities with a VDJ recombination model fitted to out-of-frame rearrangements, and checked the results against IGoR. Hypergeometric tests were used in a later analysis to score TCR-TCR, TCR-HLA and TCR-CMV co-occurrence, with a repertoire-size bias correction applied to the TCR pairs. To estimate false discovery rates, a later analysis permuted the HLA or CMV assignments 20 times. In a later analysis, co-occurring TCRs were grouped with DBSCAN, and TCRdist sequence similarity was added when clustering was performed within HLA-allele-positive subsets. Repertoires with fewer than 30,000 or more than 120,000 public chains, plus five repertoires with anomalous nucleotide sharing, were excluded from co-occurrence clustering. TCRdb obtained this table from immuneACCESS and retained in-frame rearrangements with V and J assigned. These tables miss some clones; where compared with another copy, unresolved V genes account for less than half of the shortfall, and the remainder is unexplained. V, J and clone size are taken as reported in that table, and D and trimming were inferred from the DNA itself. Within this sample are under 200,000 clones, with around three quarters of them counted one time only. The ten largest clones take up less than 2% of the sample.

This entry comes from a study of cytomegalovirus exposure and HLA in healthy donors (dated 2017 in TCRdb). In the study overall: In an earlier analysis of roughly 590 of the donors, 250 to 350 Gb of sequence data and some 120 million unique TCR beta sequences from 150 million to 200 million T cells were reported. About 280 gigabases of sequencing data and 70 million to 95 million unique TCR sequences made up an early release that covered fewer than 650 HLA-typed donors. Of the 300 to 450 genotyped donors, about 80% fell in the genetic ancestry cluster associated with self-reported Caucasian donors. The aim of the study was to test whether cataloging public T cell receptors could identify signatures of past pathogen exposure. The T cell repertoires of several hundred subjects were profiled by immunosequencing and related to cytomegalovirus serostatus. Besides the first cohort of approximately 670 subjects, a separate validation cohort made up of some 110 different subjects was used. High-throughput TCR immunosequencing, statistical association of individual TCRs with disease status, and machine learning were combined to predict cytomegalovirus infection status. In a later analysis, previously published TCR beta repertoires from about 640 donors were re-analyzed and high-resolution HLA genotyping was added so that TCR occurrence patterns could be studied. In the later analysis, no new phenotypic data were used to find candidate immune exposures; instead, reliance was placed on TCR beta sequences and their occurrence across donors. In an earlier analysis of roughly 600 of the donors, high-throughput TCR beta sequencing was used to judge whether each TCR beta V gene segment behaved as functional or pseudogenic. Alongside the repertoire data, information on donor age, sex, ethnicity and CMV serostatus was compiled. A later genetic analysis used genome-wide SNP genotypes for about 65% of the roughly 700 donors, treating that subset as a discovery cohort. All discovery cohort repertoires had been generated on a single sequencing platform. HLA typing included class I and class II loci at four-digit resolution. The number of donors typed differed by locus, with 629-630 for A, B, C, DRB1 and DQB1, roughly 520 for DQA1, 606 for DPA1, and roughly 450 for DPB1. Roughly 5 DR-DQ haplotypes were handled as single units for association and clustering because linkage in the cohort was strong. Among around 400 genotyped donors of the cohort, an average of around 240,000 unique TCR beta nucleotide sequences was sequenced per donor, of which about 18% were non-productive. Broader findings and caveats from the paper: The presence/absence analyses assumed that sequencing depth was roughly uniform across donors, and that assumption may not be true. Because counts were too low, some 17 rarely observed V segments, including chromosome 9 orphons, were left out of the earlier analysis of approximately 580 of the donors. In a later analysis, most CMV-associated TCR beta chains were found to appear HLA-restricted, with HLA associations seemingly driven largely by CMV exposure. A later analysis associated 16,951 TCR beta sequences with specific HLA alleles at a false discovery rate of 0.05. An association between a missense DCLRE1C variant and V-gene and J-gene trimming of TCR beta chains was found in a later genetic analysis and replicated in an independent cohort. CMV serostatus was the only immune exposure information available for the cohort. Because HLA typing was missing for some donors at each locus, association tests included only the typed subset. Compared with equally common non-associated chains, HLA-associated TCR beta chains in a later analysis were more clonally expanded and had lower generation probabilities. Across donors, most TCR sequences were observed very rarely, whereas some public TCRs were present in many individuals. A further reported finding was that TCR beta sequences accurately predicted the HLA-A and HLA-B alleles for most subjects in the first cohort. According to a later genetic analysis, donors in an Asian-associated ancestry cluster had fewer N-insertions in productive TCRs than the approximately 690-donor mean. A cluster of highly shared sequence variants was judged likely to represent a technical artifact of the sequencing pipeline. Because the 87-base-pair reads could not distinguish some IMGT-functional V segments, including TRBV6-2 and TRBV6-3, those segments were excluded. In the study, approximately 160 TCR beta chains were listed as associated with cytomegalovirus. Only TCR beta chains were sequenced in this cohort, and the absence of alpha or paired-chain data limited detectable features. A later analysis found that TCR association rates varied across HLA loci, with DRB1 alleles showing the most associated TCRs and HLA-C alleles the fewest. In a later analysis, several top co-occurrence clusters were reported to appear linked to parvovirus B19, influenza, CMV and Epstein-Barr virus. In an earlier analysis of 500 to 650 of the donors, most TCR beta V segments appeared in productive rearrangements about 90% or about 30% of the time, broadly matching IMGT annotations. Cytomegalovirus status was reported to be diagnosed by the classifier with high specificity and sensitivity in both the original and validation cohorts. The authors suggested that the approach could potentially be extended to other disease states and immunological phenotypes. When HLA alleles, especially DR and DQ, strongly co-occurred, TCR associations were difficult to assign to individual alleles. Correlated functional status among segregating V segments might be attributable to linkage disequilibrium, but an unknown experimental factor could not be ruled out. In vitro tests confirmed that a few of the cytomegalovirus-associated TCR beta chains recognize cytomegalovirus antigens.

The cohort consisted of 670 or so healthy bone marrow donors. At the time of sampling, all cohort members were nominally healthy, though unrecorded immune exposures were likely present. The donor tested CMV seronegative and was one of the 352 seronegative cohort members. Every donor gave a peripheral blood sample, and the peripheral blood mononuclear cells from that sample were used for TCR beta sequencing. Genomic DNA was extracted from the blood cell samples with the Qiagen DNeasy Blood Extraction Kit. The rearrangement joined TRBV5-4 to TRBJ1-1; a tentative D call is TRBD1 (6 bases match). The sequence derives from a woman aged 30 to 39 in good health and CMV-seronegative. The specimen sequenced was PBMCs. The CDR3 corresponds to CASSPPGENTEAFF. The DNA is TGTGCCAGCAGCCCGCCAGGGGAGAACACTGAAGCTTTCTTT.